This T cell receptor (beta chain) was recovered during a study of cytomegalovirus exposure and HLA in healthy donors. Points from the study as a whole: The authors enumerated over 150 TCR beta chains as linked to cytomegalovirus.

This clone was observed a handful of times. Its antigen remains unknown. The V gene's germline CDR1 is MGHRA and CDR2 YSYEKL. The V gene lost 0 bases and the J gene lost 6 bases, with 10 bases spanning the gap. The CDR3 has 14 amino acids. The PCR employed 60 Vbeta primers together with 13 Jbeta primers. The protocol was immunoSEQ multiplex PCR, while the TCRdb copy is restricted to in-frame clones and leaves out a portion. The profile shows approximately 90,000 clones, 85% of them singletons. The V gene is TRBV4-1, the J gene TRBJ2-3; maybe TRBD2 (5 bases). This sequence originates from a middle-aged man in good health and CMV-seropositive. Sequenced sample: PBMCs. The CDR3 bases are TGCGCCAGCAGCCAAGATCGAGGGTGGGATACGCAGTATTTT. It yields the protein CASSQDRGWDTQYF.